The T cell receptor (beta chain) under discussion was sequenced for a study of T cell responses to AZD1222 COVID-19 vaccine. Study-level information: Pooled together were second doses at about 4 or about 12 weeks. General study results and limits: Targets within unmutated variant regions were reportedly found for nearly half of spike-specific TCRs. Sampling captured repertoires only after the peak T cell response. Females outnumbered males among donors, who were mostly white British; clonal diversity was possibly underestimated.

Clones were sequenced by immunoSEQ multiplex PCR, and TCRdb holds only the in-frame ones, with some missing. Of 75,000 to 100,000 clones in the sample, roughly 88% were seen once. Germline V gene data show CDR1 as KGHDR and CDR2 as SFDVKD. The CDR3 has 16 residues. After removal of 0 bases from V and 7 bases from J, the junction contained 4 bases not matched to a gene. This clone was seen only once. What it recognizes is unknown. The genes are TRBV24-1 and TRBJ2-2, with 10 bases fitting TRBD1. The clonotype comes from an adult in good health. The starting material was peripheral blood, obtained on day 0 of AZD1222 vaccination. As DNA, the CDR3 is TGTGCCACCAGTGATTTGGAGGGACAGGGGTTCGGGGAGCTGTTTTTT. This translates into CATSDLEGQGFGELFF.